These 17 T cell receptor beta chains were all obtained from the same sample, sequenced in a study of regulatory T cells in long-lasting Graves disease. As to time point: newly diagnosed GD, antithyroid drugs for less than 3 months. TCR sequences were obtained from RNA taken from PBMCs. Both iRepertoire HTBI primers and Arm-PCR of CDR3 regions were used to build the TCR beta libraries. TCRdb re-derived calls from the multiplex PCR reads in MiXCR, one entry per CDR3 protein. The sample lists fewer than 650,000 distinct CDR3 sequences, approximately 15% occurring once. These records were also assigned to another study, of T cells in Graves' hyperthyroidism and ophthalmopathy.

Specimen: peripheral blood mononuclear cells (PBMCs), collected at new diagnosis, from a patient treated with antithyroid drugs. The receptors stem from a woman aged 25 to 39 with Graves disease.

To note about this clonotype: A much larger clone sits a single nucleotide away, making a read error possible. V and J are TRBV7-7 and TRBJ2-5; 12 bases are shared with TRBD2. The length of the CDR3 is 15 residues. Per germline, CDR1 SSHAT and CDR2 FNYEAQ (reference sequence). The CDR3 sequence: CASSTLAGGLETQYF. The CDR3 nucleotides read TGTGCTAGCAGCACACTAGCGGGAGGCTTAGAGACCCAGTACTTC.

This clonotype was counted between two and nine times. The chain uses TRBV4-1 and TRBJ1-5; D gene uncertain. Per germline, CDR1 MGHRA and CDR2 YSYEKL. The CDR3 has 14 residues. The V end lost 4 bases, the J end lost 9 bases, and 16 bases lay between the germline ends. The CDR3 region is CASSRVLVNRPQHF. Here the CDR3 DNA reads TGCGCCAGCAGCCGCGTATTGGTTAACCGGCCCCAGCATTTT.

Of note for this clonotype: Just one base apart from a much larger clone, this may be a read error. V and J are TRBV6-1 and TRBJ2-3; D uncertain. Germline V gene data show CDR1 as MNHNS and CDR2 as SASEGT. CDR3 length: 13 residues. V was cut by 5 bases and J by 2 bases, with 8 bases left in between. The chain's CDR3 is CASSPALTDTQYF. The CDR3 nucleotides read TGTGCCAGCAGTCCGGCCCTCACAGATACGCAGTATTTT.

This clonotype has at least ten counts. The rearrangement joins TRBV5-6 to TRBJ1-4, with D possibly being TRBD1 (6 bases). The ends were cut back, 1 base at V and 5 bases at J, with 12 bases in the middle. CDR3 size: 15 residues. Germline-derived CDR1 and CDR2 are SGHDT and YYEEEE. CDR3 in amino acids: CASSLIQGLNEKLFF. The CDR3 DNA follows: TGTGCCAGCAGCTTGATTCAGGGGCTCAATGAAAAACTGTTTTTT.

This clonotype was counted a few times. The chain couples TRBV7-9 to TRBJ1-1; TRBD1 aligns across 12 bases. The CDR3 totals 15 residues. The V gene's germline CDR1 is SEHNR and CDR2 FQNEAQ (reference sequence). Germline trimming cut 5 bases from V and 3 bases from J; bases unmatched to any gene: 4. CDR3 amino acids: CASSVGDRGHTEAFF. DNA of the CDR3: TGTGCCAGCAGCGTAGGGGACAGGGGGCACACTGAAGCTTTCTTT.

This clonotype was seen ten or more times. The chain carries TRBV29-1 and TRBJ1-1; D gene uncertain. From germline, CDR1 is SQVTM and CDR2 ANQGSEA. V dropped 6 bases and J dropped 1 base, with 12 bases sitting between them. The CDR3 spans 13 residues. This chain's CDR3 is CSVARTANTEAFF. The DNA of the CDR3 is TGCAGCGTCGCCAGAACAGCGAACACTGAAGCTTTCTTT.

This clonotype was detected only a few times. V is TRBV29-1 and J is TRBJ2-5, with D unresolved. Germline assignment: CDR1 SQVTM and CDR2 ANQGSEA. Between the trimmed V and J ends, which lost 5 bases and 7 bases, there was a span of 11 bases. The CDR3 is 11 amino acids. CDR3 protein: CSVPSPGTQYF. Here the CDR3 DNA reads TGCAGCGTTCCTAGTCCAGGGACCCAGTACTTC.

This clonotype was observed at least ten times. The V and J genes are TRBV11-2 and TRBJ2-3; 7 bases map to TRBD2. The germline V gene encodes CDR1 SGHAT and CDR2 FQNNGV. This CDR3 spans 17 amino acids. V trimming: 4 bases; J trimming: 2 bases; junction bases outside the gene matches: 12. The CDR3 is CASSSGGLRGNTDTQYF. CDR3 bases: TGTGCCAGCAGCTCGGGGGGTCTGCGCGGGAACACAGATACGCAGTATTTT.

This clonotype was picked up many times. The CDR3 DNA reads as TGTGCCAGCAGTACCCTTATTAGGCAGCCCCAGCATTTT. Its translation: CASSTLIRQPQHF. The chain recombines TRBV28 with TRBJ1-5; D unclear. V was clipped by 5 bases and J by 7 bases, with 12 bases between them. CDR1 is MDHEN, CDR2 SYDVKM, per germline. This CDR3 contains 13 residues. Full variable domain (outside the CDR3, taken from reference TRBV28 and TRBJ1-5): DVKVTQSSRYLVKRTGEKVFLECVQDMDHENMFWYRQDPGLGLRLIYFSYDVKMKEKGDIPEGYSVSREKKERFSLILESASTNQTSMYLCASSTLIRQPQHFGDGTRLSIL.

This clonotype was recorded many times. The rearrangement links TRBV3-1 to TRBJ1-2; D possibly corresponds to TRBD1 (6 bases). This CDR3 spans 14 amino acids. Germline CDR1 and CDR2: LGHDT and YNNKEL (reference sequence). Trimming stripped 4 bases from V and 6 bases from J, with 15 bases between. CDR3 amino acids: CASSLPGQDNGYTF. The CDR3 coding sequence is TGTGCCAGCAGCCTACCGGGACAAGATAATGGCTACACCTTC. The complete variable domain, with remaining parts taken from reference TRBV3-1 and TRBJ1-2, reads DTAVSQTPKYLVTQMGNDKSIKCEQNLGHDTMYWYKQDSKKFLKIMFSYNNKELIINETVPNRFSPKSPDKAHLNLHINSLELGDSAVYFCASSLPGQDNGYTFGSGTRLTVV.

V and J are TRBV30 and TRBJ2-1; D is perhaps TRBD1 (6 bases). V shed 0 bases and J shed 8 bases, with 14 bases lying between them. The CDR3 is made up of 14 amino acids. Germline CDR1 and CDR2: GTSNPN and SVGIG (reference sequence). The CDR3 loop reads CAWSVLRGKDEQFF. The CDR3 nucleotides are TGTGCCTGGAGTGTATTGAGGGGGAAGGATGAGCAGTTCTTC.

This clonotype has a count of ten or more. The V call is TRBV2, the J call TRBJ1-6; D remains ambiguous. V lost 4 bases and J 6 bases, leaving 10 bases between the germline ends. Germline V gene lookup returns CDR1 SNHLY and CDR2 FYNNEI. The CDR3 length is 14 residues. The CDR3: CASSVQGLNSPLHF. In DNA form, the CDR3 reads TGTGCCAGCAGTGTCCAAGGACTTAATTCACCCCTCCACTTT.

This clonotype was seen at least ten times. The chain uses TRBV6-2 or TRBV6-3 and TRBJ2-3, with 8 nucleotides matching TRBD1. This CDR3 comprises 16 residues. Germline V gene lookup returns CDR1 MNHEY and CDR2 SVGEGT. V dropped 2 bases and J dropped 1; count of bases not matched to a gene: 5. This CDR3 reads CASSYGSTGGTDTQYF. The CDR3 DNA is TGTGCCAGCAGTTACGGGTCGACAGGGGGCACAGATACGCAGTATTTT.

The chain is built from TRBV7-3 and TRBJ2-3, with 13 positions matching TRBD2. The last part of the DNA fits TRBJ2-5 better; the J call may be wrong. The length of the CDR3 is 16 residues. Germline CDR1 SGHTA, CDR2 FQGTGA. CDR3 sequence (DNA): TGTGCCAGCAGCCCATCGAGACTAGCGGGAGGAGAGACCCAGTACTTC. Encoded protein: CASSPSRLAGGETQYF.

This clonotype has a count of ten or more. The chain employs TRBV28 and TRBJ1-2; no clear D. Trimming took 0 bases from V and 6 from J, leaving 14 bases between them. This CDR3 region has 15 residues. Germline-derived CDR1 and CDR2 are MDHEN and SYDVKM. The chain's CDR3 is CASSLWGNSPDGYTF. CDR3 DNA sequence: TGTGCCAGCAGTTTATGGGGGAACAGTCCGGATGGCTACACCTTC.

Comments on this clonotype: Because it lacks the conserved phenylalanine or tryptophan at the end, this CDR3 is likely a read error. The V call is TRBV7-9, the J call TRBJ2-7; TRBD2 matches at 9 bases. After removal of 3 bases from V and 5 bases from J, the junction contained 11 bases not matched to a gene. This CDR3 region has 16 residues. Germline V gene lookup returns CDR1 SEHNR and CDR2 FQNEAQ (reference sequence). CDR3 bases: TGTGCCAGCAGCTTGTGGGCGGGAGGGCCCTCGAACGAGCAGTACTCC. It specifies CASSLWAGGPSNEQYS.

This clonotype was counted many times. The chain couples TRBV6-1 to TRBJ2-1; 9 bases are a match to TRBD2. The length of the CDR3 is 17 residues. Losses at the gene ends were 4 bases for V and 1 base for J; bases not matched to a gene: 8. Germline assignment: CDR1 MNHNS and CDR2 SASEGT. This CDR3 is CASSGPAGGPSYNEQFF. The DNA for the CDR3 is TGTGCCAGCAGTGGTCCCGCGGGAGGGCCATCCTACAATGAGCAGTTCTTC.